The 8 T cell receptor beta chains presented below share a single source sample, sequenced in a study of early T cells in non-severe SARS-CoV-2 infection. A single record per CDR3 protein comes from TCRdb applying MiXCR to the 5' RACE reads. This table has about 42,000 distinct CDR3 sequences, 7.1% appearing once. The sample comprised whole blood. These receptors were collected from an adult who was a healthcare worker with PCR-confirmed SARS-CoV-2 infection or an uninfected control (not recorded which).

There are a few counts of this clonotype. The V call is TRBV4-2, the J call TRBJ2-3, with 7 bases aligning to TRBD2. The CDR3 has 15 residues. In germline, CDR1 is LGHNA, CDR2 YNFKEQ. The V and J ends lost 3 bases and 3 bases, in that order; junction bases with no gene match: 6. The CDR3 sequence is CASSQLTGGTDTQYF. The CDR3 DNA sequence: TGTGCCAGCAGCCAGCTTACCGGGGGGACAGATACGCAGTATTTT.

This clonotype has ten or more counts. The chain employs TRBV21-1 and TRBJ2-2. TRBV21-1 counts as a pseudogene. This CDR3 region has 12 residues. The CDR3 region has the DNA TGTGCCAGCAGCAAAGTGGTCGGGGAGCTGTTTTTT. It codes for CASSKVVGELFF.

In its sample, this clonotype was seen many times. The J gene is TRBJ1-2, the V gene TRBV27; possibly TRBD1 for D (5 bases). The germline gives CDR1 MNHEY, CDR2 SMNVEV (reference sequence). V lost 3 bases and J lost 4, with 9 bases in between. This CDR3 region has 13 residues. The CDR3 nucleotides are TGTGCCAGCAGTTTCGGGGCTTTCTATGGCTACACCTTC. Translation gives CASSFGAFYGYTF.

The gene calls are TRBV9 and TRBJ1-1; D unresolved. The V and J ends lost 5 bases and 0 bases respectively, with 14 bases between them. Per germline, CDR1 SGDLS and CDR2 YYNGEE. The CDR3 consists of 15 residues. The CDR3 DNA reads TGTGCCAGCAGTTGGGCAACTGGCATGAACACTGAAGCTTTCTTT. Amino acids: CASSWATGMNTEAFF.

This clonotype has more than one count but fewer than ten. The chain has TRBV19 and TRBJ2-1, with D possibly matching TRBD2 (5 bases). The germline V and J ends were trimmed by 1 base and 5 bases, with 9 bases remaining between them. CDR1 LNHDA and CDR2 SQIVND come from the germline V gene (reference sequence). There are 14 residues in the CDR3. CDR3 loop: CASSIALEHNEQFF. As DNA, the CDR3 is TGTGCCAGTAGTATAGCACTAGAGCACAATGAGCAGTTCTTC.

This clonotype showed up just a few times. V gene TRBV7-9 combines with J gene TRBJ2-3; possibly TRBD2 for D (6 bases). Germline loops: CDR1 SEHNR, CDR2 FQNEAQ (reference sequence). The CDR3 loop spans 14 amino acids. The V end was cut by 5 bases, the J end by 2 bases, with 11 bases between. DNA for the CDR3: TGTGCCAGCAGCCGGGACTTCTCCACAGATACGCAGTATTTT. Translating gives CASSRDFSTDTQYF.

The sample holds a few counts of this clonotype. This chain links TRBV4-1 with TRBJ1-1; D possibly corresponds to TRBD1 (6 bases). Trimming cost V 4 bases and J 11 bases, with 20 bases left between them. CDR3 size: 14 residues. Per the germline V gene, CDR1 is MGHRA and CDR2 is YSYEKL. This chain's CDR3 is CASSRDRREGEAFF. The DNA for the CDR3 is TGCGCCAGCAGCCGGGATAGAAGGGAGGGGGAGGCTTTCTTT.

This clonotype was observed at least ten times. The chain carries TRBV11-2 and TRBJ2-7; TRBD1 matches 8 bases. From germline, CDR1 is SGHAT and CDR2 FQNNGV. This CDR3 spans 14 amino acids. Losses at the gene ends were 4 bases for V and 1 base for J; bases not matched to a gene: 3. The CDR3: CASSWDRMSYEQYF. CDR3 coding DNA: TGTGCCAGCAGCTGGGACAGGATGTCCTACGAGCAGTACTTC.